This T cell receptor beta chain was captured in a study of cytomegalovirus exposure and HLA in healthy donors. Amplification used 60 Vbeta primers and 13 Jbeta primers. Sequenced by immunoSEQ multiplex PCR; TCRdb stores in-frame clones only, minus some. The sample lists roughly 150,000 clones; 76% were seen once. This clone was seen a few times. Its specificity is unknown. All the people who gave samples were healthy bone marrow donors. V was cut by 6 bases and J by 3 bases, with 12 bases left in between. Germline CDR1 is SEHNR and CDR2 is FQNEAQ (reference sequence). The CDR3 has 13 residues. Overall study results and limits: In a later analysis, across HLA loci, associated TCR counts were highest for DRB1, lowest for HLA-C. Association of about 17,000 TCR beta sequences with HLA alleles was found at 0.05 false discovery rate in a later analysis. It was reported that TCR beta sequences correctly inferred the HLA-A and HLA-B alleles for most subjects.

J is TRBJ2-7 and V is TRBV7-9; TRBD1 might be the D (6 bases). The sample taken for sequencing was PBMCs. The sequence was collected from a male donor in good health and CMV-seronegative. The CDR3 reads CASSTGPNYEQYF. The CDR3 DNA is TGTGCCAGCAGTACAGGGCCTAACTACGAGCAGTACTTC.